This T cell receptor beta chain was captured in a study of cytomegalovirus exposure and HLA in healthy donors (dated by TCRdb to the late 2010s). Notes on the research overall: According to a later analysis, one platform produced both the 120 validation repertoires and the 550 to 800 repertoires of the first cohort. To predict cytomegalovirus infection status, the study combined high-throughput TCR immunosequencing, statistical association of individual TCRs with disease status, and machine learning. Besides the first cohort of hundreds of subjects, a separate validation cohort made up of 120 different subjects was used. The aim of the study was to test whether cataloging public T cell receptors could identify signatures of past pathogen exposure.

According to the germline V gene, CDR1 reads SQVTM and CDR2 reads ANQGSEA. The junction shows trimming of 6 bases on V and 8 bases on J, plus 10 bases between the germline ends. The CDR3 goes from the cysteine to the phenylalanine over 10 residues. Only the CDR3 DNA is retained, 30 bases long and in frame from the first base. Of note for this clone: Its antigen specificity is not known. The sample holds no much larger clone one base away, and base qualities are not on file.

Library preparation used the immunoSEQ multiplex PCR assay. On the study's bioinformatics: To diagnose cytomegalovirus status from the catalog of TCR beta chain sequences, a statistical classification framework was built. The immuneACCESS repertoire file appears here via TCRdb, limited to in-frame rearrangements. These files lack a portion of the clones; in checked studies, under half of the deficit traces to unresolved V genes, and the cause of the others is not known. The V and J calls and clone size are taken from that table; D and trimming were inferred from the DNA. This sample is represented by some 160,000 clones; more than 70% of them were singletons. The ten largest clones capture around 3% of the sample. The donors belonged to the validation cohort of about 120 subjects, which was separate from the approximately 610-subject first cohort. Broad study findings and their caveats: The classifier was reported to diagnose cytomegalovirus status with high specificity and sensitivity in both the original cohort and the validation cohort. A later analysis lacked HLA typing for the validation cohort, so it scored co-occurrence in that cohort across all 110 or so repertoires. The study gave a list of more than 150 TCR beta chains associated with cytomegalovirus. A few of the identified cytomegalovirus-associated TCR beta chains were confirmed in vitro to be specific for cytomegalovirus antigens. The authors suggested that the approach could potentially be extended to other disease states and immunological phenotypes. Most TCR sequences were observed very rarely across donors, whereas some public TCRs were present in many individuals. In a later analysis, TCRs clustered in the first cohort were found to also tend to co-occur in the 130 or so validation repertoires, with 94% of cluster scores above 0.

Sequencing was done on a sample of PBMCs. The rearrangement combines TRBV29-1 with TRBJ1-2, with no confident D gene call. The TCR comes from a man aged 18 to 29 in good health and CMV-seronegative. The nucleotide sequence reads as follows: TGCAGCGTCCCAGACACCGGCTACACCTTC. Translated, it gives CSVPDTGYTF.